Presented here are 7 T cell receptor beta chains from one specimen sequenced in a study of beta chain features in type 1 diabetes. Antigens of these TCRs are unknown. Expressed TCRB transcripts were sequenced because the isolated RNA had all been reverse transcribed beforehand. Only in-frame clones appear in the TCRdb table, and some are missing; sequencing was by immunoSEQ multiplex PCR. In the table there are over 650,000 clones, around an eighth of which are singletons. General study results and limits: Shortening that was moderate but significant affected the TCRB CDR3s of Type 1 diabetes patients in all four CD4+ subsets.

Sequences were obtained from naive CD4+ T cells from blood. These receptors originate from a young man with type 1 diabetes.

This clone came up a few times. This sequence joins TRBV19 and TRBJ2-7, with no clear D. CDR3 length: 10 residues. Germline CDR1 is LNHDA and CDR2 is SQIVND (reference sequence). The germline V and J ends were trimmed by 8 bases and 1 base, with 3 bases remaining between them. The CDR3 is CASWSYEQYF. The CDR3 DNA reads as TGTGCCAGTTGGTCCTACGAGCAGTACTTC.

This clone was counted only a few times. The rearrangement joins TRBV10-3 to TRBJ2-2; D is perhaps TRBD1 or TRBD2 (6 bases each). Germline CDR1 reads ENHRY; CDR2 reads SYGVKD. Trimming removed 7 bases at V and 5 bases at J, with 11 bases between. The CDR3 extends over 13 amino acids. The CDR3 nucleotides are TGTGCCATCACGGGGGCCGCGACCGGGGAGCTGTTTTTT. Protein product: CAITGAATGELFF.

The chain couples TRBV5-4 to TRBJ2-1; D is uncertain. CDR3 length: 14 residues. Trimming left V 6 bases short and J 4 bases short, with 14 bases between. Per the germline V gene, CDR1 is SGHNT and CDR2 is YYREEE (reference sequence). The CDR3 is CASTADATYNEQFF. Written as DNA, the CDR3 is TGTGCCAGCACCGCGGACGCGACTTACAATGAGCAGTTCTTC. The whole variable domain, remainder taken from reference TRBV5-4 and TRBJ2-1, is ETGVTQSPTHLIKTRGQQVTLRCSSQSGHNTVSWYQQALGQGPQFIFQYYREEENGRGNFPPRFSGLQFPNYSSELNVNALELDDSALYLCASTADATYNEQFFGPGTRLTVL.

V is TRBV27 and J is TRBJ1-5; 7 bases map to TRBD1. The CDR3 loop spans 13 amino acids. The V gene end was trimmed by 5 bases and the J gene end by 7 bases; junction bases not matched to a gene: 5. Per the germline V gene, CDR1 is MNHEY and CDR2 is SMNVEV (reference sequence). The CDR3 reads CASSPQGWQPQHF. The CDR3 DNA is TGTGCCAGCAGTCCACAGGGGTGGCAGCCCCAGCATTTT.

This clone came up a few times. V usage is TRBV9 and J usage is TRBJ2-3, with a weak D call TRBD2 (6 bases). V lost 4 bases to trimming and J lost 0 bases, with 12 bases between them. CDR3 length: 15 residues. Germline CDR1 reads SGDLS; CDR2 reads YYNGEE. The CDR3 region is CASSLSGTSTDTQYF. Written as DNA, the CDR3 is TGTGCCAGCAGCCTTAGCGGAACTAGCACAGATACGCAGTATTTT.

V is TRBV30 and J is TRBJ2-3; D not resolved. In germline, CDR1 is GTSNPN, CDR2 SVGIG (reference sequence). The CDR3 spans 15 residues. V shed 0 bases and J shed 6 bases, with 16 bases lying between them. Here the CDR3 reads CAWSVRSQSRDTQYF. The DNA for the CDR3 is TGTGCCTGGAGTGTACGTAGCCAATCAAGGGATACGCAGTATTTT.

V and J are TRBV18 and TRBJ2-2; 12 nucleotides line up with TRBD1. The CDR3 runs to 17 residues. The ends lost 6 bases at V and 0 bases at J; junction bases unmatched: 5. Per the germline V gene, CDR1 is KGHSH and CDR2 is LQKENI. The CDR3: CASSRGTGGTNTGELFF. CDR3 in DNA: TGTGCCAGCTCCAGAGGGACAGGGGGCACGAACACCGGGGAGCTGTTTTTT.